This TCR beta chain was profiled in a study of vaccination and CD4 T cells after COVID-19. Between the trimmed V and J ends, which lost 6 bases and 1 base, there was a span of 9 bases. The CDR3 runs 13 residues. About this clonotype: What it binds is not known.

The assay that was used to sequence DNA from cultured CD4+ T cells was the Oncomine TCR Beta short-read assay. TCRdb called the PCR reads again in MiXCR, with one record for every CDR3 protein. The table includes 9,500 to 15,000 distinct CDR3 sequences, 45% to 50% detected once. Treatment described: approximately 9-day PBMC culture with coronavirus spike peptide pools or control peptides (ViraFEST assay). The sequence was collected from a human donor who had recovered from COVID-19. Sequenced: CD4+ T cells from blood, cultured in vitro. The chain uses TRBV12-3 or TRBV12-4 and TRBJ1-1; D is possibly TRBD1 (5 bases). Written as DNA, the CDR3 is TGTGCCAGCAGGCGCGGGGGGAACACTGAAGCTTTCTTT. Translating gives CASRRGGNTEAFF.